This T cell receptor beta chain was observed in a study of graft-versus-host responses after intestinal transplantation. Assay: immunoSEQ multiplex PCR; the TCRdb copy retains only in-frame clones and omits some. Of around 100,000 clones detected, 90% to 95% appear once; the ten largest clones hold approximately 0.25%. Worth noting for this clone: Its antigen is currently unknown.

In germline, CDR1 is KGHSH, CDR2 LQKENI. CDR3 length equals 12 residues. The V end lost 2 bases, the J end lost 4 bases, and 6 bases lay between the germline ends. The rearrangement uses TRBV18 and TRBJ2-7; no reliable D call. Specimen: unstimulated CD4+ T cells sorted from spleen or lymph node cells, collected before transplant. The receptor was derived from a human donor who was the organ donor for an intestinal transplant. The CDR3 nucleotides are TGTGCCAGCTCACCAATGGGGTACGAGCAGTACTTC. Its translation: CASSPMGYEQYF.